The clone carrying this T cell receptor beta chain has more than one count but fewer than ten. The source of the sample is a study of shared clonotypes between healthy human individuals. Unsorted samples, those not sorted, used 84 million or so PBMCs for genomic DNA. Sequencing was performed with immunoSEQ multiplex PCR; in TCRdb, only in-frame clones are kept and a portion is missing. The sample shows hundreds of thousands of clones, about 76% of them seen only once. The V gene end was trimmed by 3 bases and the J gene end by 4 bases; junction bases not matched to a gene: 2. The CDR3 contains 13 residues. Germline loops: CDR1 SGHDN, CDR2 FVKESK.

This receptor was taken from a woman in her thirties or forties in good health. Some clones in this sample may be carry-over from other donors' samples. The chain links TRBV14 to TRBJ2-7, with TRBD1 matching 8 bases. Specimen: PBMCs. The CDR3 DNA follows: TGTGCCAGCAGCCAGTACAGGGGGTACGAGCAGTACTTC. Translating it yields CASSQYRGYEQYF.